This TCR beta chain was sequenced for a study of OX40 agonist ivuxolimab in advanced cancers. Clones were sequenced by immunoSEQ multiplex PCR, and TCRdb holds only the in-frame ones, with some missing. The sample yields 50,000 to 65,000 clones, 75% to 90% seen once. Concerning this clone itself: Its antigen is currently unknown.

Overall study findings and caveats: Expanded clones were, on average, more numerous among CD8+ T cells than CD4+.

Sampling times: baseline, cycle 4 day 1, cycle 7 day 1. The CDR3 extends over 15 amino acids. The ends were cut back, 5 bases at V and 4 bases at J, with 17 bases in the middle. Per germline, CDR1 SEHNR and CDR2 FQNEAQ (reference sequence). The clonotype comes from an adult with an advanced solid tumor such as melanoma, head and neck, liver or kidney cancer. Sequenced material: CD4+ or CD8+ T cells sorted from blood, taken in a trial of the OX40 agonist ivuxolimab. The J gene is TRBJ1-2, the V gene TRBV7-9; tentative D call: TRBD1 (5 bases). The CDR3 loop is CASSMGRDMGYGYTF. CDR3 DNA sequence: TGTGCCAGCAGCATGGGCAGGGATATGGGCTATGGCTACACCTTC.